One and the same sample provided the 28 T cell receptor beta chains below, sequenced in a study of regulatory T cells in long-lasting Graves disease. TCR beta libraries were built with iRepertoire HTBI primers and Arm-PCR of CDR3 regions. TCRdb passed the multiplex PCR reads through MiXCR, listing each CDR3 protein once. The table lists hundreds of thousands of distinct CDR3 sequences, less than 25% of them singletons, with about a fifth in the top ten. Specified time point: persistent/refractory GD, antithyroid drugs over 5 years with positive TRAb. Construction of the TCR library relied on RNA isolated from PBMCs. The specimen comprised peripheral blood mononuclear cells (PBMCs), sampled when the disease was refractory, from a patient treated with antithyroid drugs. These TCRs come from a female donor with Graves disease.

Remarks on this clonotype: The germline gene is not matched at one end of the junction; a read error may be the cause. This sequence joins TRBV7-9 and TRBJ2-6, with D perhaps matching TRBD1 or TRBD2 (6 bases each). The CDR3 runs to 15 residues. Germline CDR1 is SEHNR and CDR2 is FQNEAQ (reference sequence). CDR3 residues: CASSDRGTGASVLTF. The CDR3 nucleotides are TGTGCCAGCAGCGACCGGGGTACGGGGGCCAGCGTCCTGACTTTC.

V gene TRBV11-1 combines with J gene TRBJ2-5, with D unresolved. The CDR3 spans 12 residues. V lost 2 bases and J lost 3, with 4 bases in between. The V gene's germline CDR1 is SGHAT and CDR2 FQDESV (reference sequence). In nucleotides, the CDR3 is TGTGCCAGCAGCTTAATAAAAGAGACCCAGTACTTC. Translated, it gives CASSLIKETQYF. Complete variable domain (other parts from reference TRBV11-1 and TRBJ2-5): EAEVAQSPRYKITEKSQAVAFWCDPISGHATLYWYRQILGQGPELLVQFQDESVVDDSQLPKDRFSAERLKGVDSTLKIQPAELGDSAMYLCASSLIKETQYFGPGTRLLVL.

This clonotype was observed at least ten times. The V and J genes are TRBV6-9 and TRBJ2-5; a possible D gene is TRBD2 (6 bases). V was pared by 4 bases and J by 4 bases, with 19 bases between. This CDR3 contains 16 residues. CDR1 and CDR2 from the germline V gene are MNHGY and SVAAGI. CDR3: CASSFGGAGLRETQYF. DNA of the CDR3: TGTGCCAGCAGTTTCGGAGGGGCAGGGCTCCGAGAGACCCAGTACTTC.

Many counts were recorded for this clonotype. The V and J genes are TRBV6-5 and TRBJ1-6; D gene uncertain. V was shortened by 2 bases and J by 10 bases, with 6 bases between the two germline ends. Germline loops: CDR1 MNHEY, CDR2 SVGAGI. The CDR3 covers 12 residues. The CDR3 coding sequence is TGTGCCAGCAGTTACCTTGGCTCACCCCTCCACTTT. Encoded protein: CASSYLGSPLHF.

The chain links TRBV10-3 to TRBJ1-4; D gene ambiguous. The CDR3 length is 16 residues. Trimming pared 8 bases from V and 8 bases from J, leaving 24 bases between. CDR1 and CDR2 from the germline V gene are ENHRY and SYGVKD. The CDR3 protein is CAIGPGDRAPGEKLFF. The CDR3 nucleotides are TGTGCCATCGGACCCGGCGATCGGGCCCCCGGCGAAAAACTGTTTTTT.

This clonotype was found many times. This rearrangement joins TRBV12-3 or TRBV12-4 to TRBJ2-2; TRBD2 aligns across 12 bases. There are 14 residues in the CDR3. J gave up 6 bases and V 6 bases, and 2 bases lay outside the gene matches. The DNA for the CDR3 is TGTGCCAGCAGCCTAGCGGGAGGGCCCGGGGAGCTGTTTTTT. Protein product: CASSLAGGPGELFF.

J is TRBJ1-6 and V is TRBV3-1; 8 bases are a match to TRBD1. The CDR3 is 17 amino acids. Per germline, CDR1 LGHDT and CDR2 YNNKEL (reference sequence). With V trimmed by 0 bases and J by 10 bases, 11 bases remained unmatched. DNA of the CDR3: TGTGCCAGCAGCCAAGATTTTAGGGCAGGGGGCTACTCACCCCTCCACTTT. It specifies CASSQDFRAGGYSPLHF.

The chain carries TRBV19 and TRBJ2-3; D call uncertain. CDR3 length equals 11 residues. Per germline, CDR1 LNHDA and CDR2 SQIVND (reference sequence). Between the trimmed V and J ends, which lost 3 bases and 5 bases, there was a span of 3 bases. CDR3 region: CASSMGDTQYF. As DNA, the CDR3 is TGTGCCAGTAGTATGGGAGATACGCAGTATTTT.

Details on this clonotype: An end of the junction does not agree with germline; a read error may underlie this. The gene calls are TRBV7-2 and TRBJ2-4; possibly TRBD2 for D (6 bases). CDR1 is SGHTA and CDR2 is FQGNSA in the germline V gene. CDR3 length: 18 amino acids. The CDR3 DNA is TGTGTCAGCAGCTTCCCCCGAGGAGGGCCACTAGCCAAAAACATTCAGTACTTC. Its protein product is CVSSFPRGGPLAKNIQYF.

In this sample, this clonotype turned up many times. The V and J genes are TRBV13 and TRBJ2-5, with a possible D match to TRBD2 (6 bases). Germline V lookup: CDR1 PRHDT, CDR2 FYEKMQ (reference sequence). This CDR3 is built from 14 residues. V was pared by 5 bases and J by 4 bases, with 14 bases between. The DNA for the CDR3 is TGTGCCAGCAGCCCCGCGCTGGGGGGAGAGACCCAGTACTTC. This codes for CASSPALGGETQYF.

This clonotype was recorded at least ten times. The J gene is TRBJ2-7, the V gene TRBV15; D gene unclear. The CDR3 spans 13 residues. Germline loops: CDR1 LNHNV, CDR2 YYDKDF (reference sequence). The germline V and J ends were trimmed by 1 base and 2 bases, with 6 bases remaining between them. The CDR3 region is CATSRGRTYEQYF. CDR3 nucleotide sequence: TGTGCCACCAGCAGAGGACGGACCTACGAGCAGTACTTC. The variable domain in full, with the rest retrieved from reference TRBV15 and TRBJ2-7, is DAMVIQNPRYQVTQFGKPVTLSCSQTLNHNVMYWYQQKSSQAPKLLFHYYDKDFNNEADTPDNFQSRRPNTSFCFLDIRSPGLGDTAMYLCATSRGRTYEQYFGPGTRLTVT.

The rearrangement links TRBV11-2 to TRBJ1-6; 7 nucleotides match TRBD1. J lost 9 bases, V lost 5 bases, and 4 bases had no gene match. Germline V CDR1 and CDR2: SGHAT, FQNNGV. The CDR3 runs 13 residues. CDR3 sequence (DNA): TGTGCCAGCAGCCCGACAGGGAGTTCACCCCTCCACTTT. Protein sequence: CASSPTGSSPLHF.

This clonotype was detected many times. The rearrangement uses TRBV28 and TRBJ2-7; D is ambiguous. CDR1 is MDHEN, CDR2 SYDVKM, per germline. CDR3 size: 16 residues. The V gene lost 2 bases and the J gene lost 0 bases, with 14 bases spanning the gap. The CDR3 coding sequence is TGTGCCAGCAGTTTACCGGGTAGCCGCAGCTCCTACGAGCAGTACTTC. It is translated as CASSLPGSRSSYEQYF. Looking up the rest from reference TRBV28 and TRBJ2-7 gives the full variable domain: DVKVTQSSRYLVKRTGEKVFLECVQDMDHENMFWYRQDPGLGLRLIYFSYDVKMKEKGDIPEGYSVSREKKERFSLILESASTNQTSMYLCASSLPGSRSSYEQYFGPGTRLTVT.

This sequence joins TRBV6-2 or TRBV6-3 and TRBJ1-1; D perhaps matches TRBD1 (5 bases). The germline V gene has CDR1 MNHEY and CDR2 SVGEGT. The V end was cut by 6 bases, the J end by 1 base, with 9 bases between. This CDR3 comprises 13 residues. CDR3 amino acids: CASRYGANTEAFF. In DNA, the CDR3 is TGTGCCAGCAGGTACGGGGCGAACACTGAAGCTTTCTTT.

The CDR3 spells CASSQELLAGYEQYF. CDR3 nucleotide sequence: TGCGCCAGCAGCCAAGAACTACTAGCGGGCTACGAGCAGTACTTC. The J gene is TRBJ2-7, the V gene TRBV4-3, with 9 nucleotides matching TRBD2. Germline CDR1 LGHNA, CDR2 YSLEER. The CDR3 has 15 residues. V was clipped by 0 bases and J by 3 bases; unmatched bases: 3.

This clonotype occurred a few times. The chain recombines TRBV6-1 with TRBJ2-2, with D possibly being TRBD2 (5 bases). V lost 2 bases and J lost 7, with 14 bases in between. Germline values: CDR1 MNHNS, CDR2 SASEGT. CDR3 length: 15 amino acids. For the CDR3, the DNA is TGTGCCAGCAGTGAAATGAGGGTATTGGGCGGGGAGCTGTTTTTT. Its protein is CASSEMRVLGGELFF.

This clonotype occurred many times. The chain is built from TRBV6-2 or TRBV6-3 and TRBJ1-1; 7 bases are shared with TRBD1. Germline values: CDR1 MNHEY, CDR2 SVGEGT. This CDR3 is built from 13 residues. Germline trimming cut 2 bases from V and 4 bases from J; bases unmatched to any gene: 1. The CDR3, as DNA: TGTGCCAGCAGTTACACAGGGGTCACTGAAGCTTTCTTT. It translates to CASSYTGVTEAFF.

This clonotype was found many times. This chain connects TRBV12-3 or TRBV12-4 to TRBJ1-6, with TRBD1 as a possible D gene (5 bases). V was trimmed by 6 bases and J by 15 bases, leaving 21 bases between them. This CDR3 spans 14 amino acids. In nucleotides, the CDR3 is TGTGCCAGCAGGTTGACAGCAATGAGTTCTCTCCTCCACTTT. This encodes CASRLTAMSSLLHF.

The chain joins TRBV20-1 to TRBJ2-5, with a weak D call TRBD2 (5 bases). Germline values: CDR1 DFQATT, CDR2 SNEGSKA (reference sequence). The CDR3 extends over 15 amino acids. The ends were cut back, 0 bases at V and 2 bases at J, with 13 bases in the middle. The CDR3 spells CSARDWRQIQETQYF. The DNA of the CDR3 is TGCAGTGCTAGAGATTGGAGGCAGATACAAGAGACCCAGTACTTC.

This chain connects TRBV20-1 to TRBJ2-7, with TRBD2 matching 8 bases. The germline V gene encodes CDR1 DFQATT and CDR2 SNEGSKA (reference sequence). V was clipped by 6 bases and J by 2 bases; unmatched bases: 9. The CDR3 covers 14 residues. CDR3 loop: CSAYQREPTYEQYF. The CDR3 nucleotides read TGCAGTGCCTATCAGCGGGAGCCGACCTACGAGCAGTACTTC.

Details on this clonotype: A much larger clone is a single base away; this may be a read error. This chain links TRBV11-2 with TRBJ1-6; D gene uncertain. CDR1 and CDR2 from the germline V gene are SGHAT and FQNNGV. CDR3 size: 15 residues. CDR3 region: CACSLARGGYSPLHF. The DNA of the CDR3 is TGTGCCTGCAGCTTAGCTCGGGGAGGCTATTCACCCCTCCACTTT.

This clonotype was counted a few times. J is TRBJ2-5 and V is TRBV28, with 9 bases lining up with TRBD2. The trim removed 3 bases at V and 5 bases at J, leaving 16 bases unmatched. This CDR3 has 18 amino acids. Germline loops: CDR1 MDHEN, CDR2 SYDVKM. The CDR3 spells CASSFQASGVQMEETQYF. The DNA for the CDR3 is TGTGCCAGCAGTTTTCAGGCTAGCGGGGTTCAAATGGAGGAGACCCAGTACTTC.

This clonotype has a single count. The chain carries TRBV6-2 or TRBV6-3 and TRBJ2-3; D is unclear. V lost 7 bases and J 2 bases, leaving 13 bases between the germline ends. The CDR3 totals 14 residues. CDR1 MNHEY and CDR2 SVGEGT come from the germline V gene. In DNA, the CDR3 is TGTGCCAGCACTCCCGGACCGAACACAGATACGCAGTATTTT. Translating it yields CASTPGPNTDTQYF.

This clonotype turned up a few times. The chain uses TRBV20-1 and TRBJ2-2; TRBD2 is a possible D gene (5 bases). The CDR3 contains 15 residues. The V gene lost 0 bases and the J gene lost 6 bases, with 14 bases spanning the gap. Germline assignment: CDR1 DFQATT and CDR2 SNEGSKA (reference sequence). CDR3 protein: CSARDSGGLAGELFF. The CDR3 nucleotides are TGCAGTGCTAGAGATTCAGGTGGACTCGCCGGGGAGCTGTTTTTT.

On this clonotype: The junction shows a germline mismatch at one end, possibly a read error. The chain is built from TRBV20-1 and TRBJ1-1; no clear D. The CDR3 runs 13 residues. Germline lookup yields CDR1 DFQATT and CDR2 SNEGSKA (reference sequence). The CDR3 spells CSARGPGNTEAFF. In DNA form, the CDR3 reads TGCAGTGCTAGAGGCCCGGGGAACACTGAAGCCTTCTTT.

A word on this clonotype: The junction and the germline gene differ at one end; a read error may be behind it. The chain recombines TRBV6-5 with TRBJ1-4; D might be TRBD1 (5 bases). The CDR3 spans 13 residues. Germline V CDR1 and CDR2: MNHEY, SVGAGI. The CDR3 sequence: CASSYSGPGRSDF. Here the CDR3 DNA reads TGTGCCAGCAGTTACTCCGGGCCGGGACGATCCGATTTT.

CDR3 DNA sequence: TGTGCCAGCAGACTGGGCCACAGCACCGGGGAGCTGTTTTTT. It translates to CASRLGHSTGELFF. The rearrangement uses TRBV5-5 and TRBJ2-2; D gene uncertain. In germline, CDR1 is SGHKS, CDR2 YYEKEE (reference sequence). V lost 5 bases and J 4 bases, leaving 12 bases between the germline ends. The CDR3 totals 14 residues.

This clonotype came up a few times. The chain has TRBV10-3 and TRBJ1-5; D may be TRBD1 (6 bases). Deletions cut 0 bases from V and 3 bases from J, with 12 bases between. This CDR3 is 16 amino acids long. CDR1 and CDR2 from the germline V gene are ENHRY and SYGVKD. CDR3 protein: CAISESIQGVNQPQHF. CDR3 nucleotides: TGTGCCATCAGTGAGTCGATACAGGGCGTCAATCAGCCCCAGCATTTT.